This section outlines one T cell receptor (beta chain) sequence together with its context. What it recognizes is unknown. V was clipped by 6 bases and J by 4 bases, with 13 bases between them. Germline V gene sequence: CDR1 SNHLY, CDR2 FYNNEI. There are 14 residues in the CDR3. Here immunoSEQ multiplex PCR was the method, and the copy in TCRdb shows in-frame clones only, minus some. The table shows roughly 110,000 clones, with about 90% occurring only once. These data belong to a study of T cell responses to AZD1222 COVID-19 vaccine. The study, taken as a whole, reports: Within unmutated variant regions lay the reported targets of nearly half of spike-specific TCRs. Only a handful of individuals given AZD1222 were seropositive at baseline. Donors skewed white British and female; clonal diversity was possibly underestimated.

Analysis merged second doses at about 4 or about 12 weeks. This sample comprised peripheral blood, obtained 28 days after the second AZD1222 dose. This TCR was recovered from an adult who received the AZD1222 COVID-19 vaccine. The chain is built from TRBV2 and TRBJ1-5, with a tentative D call TRBD1 (5 bases). CDR3 DNA sequence: TGTGCCAGCAGGGGGGAAAAGGGTAATCAGCCCCAGCATTTT. Translating it yields CASRGEKGNQPQHF.